This T cell receptor beta chain was profiled in a study of T cell repertoires in cytomegalovirus infection. At the level of the study: Signatures in public TCR beta sequences pointed to both CMV infection and matching HLA type.

The germline V and J ends were trimmed by 0 bases and 11 bases, with 16 bases remaining between them. Germline assignment: CDR1 SGHVS and CDR2 FQNEAQ. The CDR3 runs 15 residues. A word on this clonotype: As yet, its antigen is unknown.

Findings and limits, study-wide: Dominating the ex vivo response were TCR beta clonotypes that were CMV-specific and HLA-C-restricted.

TCRdb re-called the reads with MiXCR, one entry per CDR3 protein. The sample carries 170,000 or so distinct CDR3 sequences, about a sixth recorded once. The TCR sequence derives from a human donor in good health (CMV status not recorded). Some clones in this sample may be carry-over from other donors' samples. This chain uses TRBV7-8 with TRBJ1-4; possibly TRBD1 for D (5 bases). Sequencing input: CD8+ T cells from PBMCs. Here the CDR3 reads CASSLADRSRRKLFF. CDR3 nucleotides: TGTGCCAGCAGCTTAGCTGACAGAAGCAGGAGGAAACTGTTTTTT.